This is a list of T cell receptor beta chains from one sample in a study of OX40 agonist ivuxolimab in advanced cancers. The assay was immunoSEQ multiplex PCR, and TCRdb's table has in-frame clones only and misses some. The table has 55,000 to 65,000 clones, about 85% seen once. The input for sequencing was CD4+ or CD8+ T cells sorted from blood, taken in a trial of the OX40 agonist ivuxolimab. These TCRs come from an adult with an advanced solid tumor such as melanoma, head and neck, liver or kidney cancer. The CDR3 runs from the conserved cysteine through the conserved F or W. Each record gives: V gene, J gene, D gene, clone size, CDR3 protein, CDR3 DNA. The D gene is left open where the match is weak. Clone size is stated in some rows and not others, as once, few, many or a class when expanded.

TRBV19,TRBJ2-1,.,.,CASSVDAGLGNEQFF,TGTGCCAGTAGCGTAGATGCGGGGCTGGGCAATGAGCAGTTCTTC
TRBV18,TRBJ2-5,.,.,CASSYLGETQYF,TGTGCCAGCTCATATCTCGGGGAGACCCAGTACTTC
TRBV4-2,TRBJ2-7,.,.,CASSLGTPDHEQYF,TGTGCCAGCAGCCTCGGAACTCCGGACCACGAGCAGTACTTC
TRBV27,TRBJ2-2,.,.,CASSFLAASPGGGELFF,TGTGCCAGCAGTTTTCTAGCGGCCTCCCCAGGGGGCGGGGAGCTGTTTTTT
TRBV6-6,TRBJ2-3,.,.,CASSYAASTDTQYF,TGTGCCAGCAGTTATGCGGCTAGCACAGATACGCAGTATTTT
TRBV4-1,TRBJ2-6,.,.,CASSQVLQGPGANVLTF,TGCGCCAGCAGCCAAGTGTTGCAGGGACCTGGGGCCAACGTCCTGACTTTC
TRBV7-6,TRBJ2-5,TRBD2,.,CASSRTSGGPQETQYF,TGTGCCAGCAGCCGAACTAGCGGGGGGCCCCAAGAGACCCAGTACTTC
TRBV4-1,TRBJ2-1,.,.,CASSQERILSYNEQFF,TGCGCCAGCAGCCAAGAACGGATCCTGTCCTACAATGAGCAGTTCTTC
TRBV6-6,TRBJ2-7,TRBD1,.,CASRTTGGIYEQYF,TGTGCCAGCAGAACGACAGGGGGCATCTACGAGCAGTACTTC
TRBV5-5,TRBJ2-5,TRBD1,.,CASTPAGTVQETQYF,TGTGCCAGCACCCCGGCAGGGACAGTCCAAGAGACCCAGTACTTC
TRBV5-1,TRBJ2-1,.,.,CASSLLPDYPYNEQFF,TGCGCCAGCAGCCTTCTCCCGGACTACCCATACAATGAGCAGTTCTTC
TRBV18,TRBJ2-2,.,.,CASSPFQDTGELFF,TGTGCCAGCTCACCCTTCCAGGACACCGGGGAGCTGTTTTTT
TRBV11-1,TRBJ2-1,TRBD1,.,CASSTRTGHNEQFF,TGTGCCAGCAGCACCCGGACAGGCCACAATGAGCAGTTCTTC
TRBV5-1,TRBJ1-3,.,.,CASSADGTSGNTIYF,TGCGCCAGCAGCGCTGACGGCACCTCTGGAAACACCATATATTTT
TRBV13,TRBJ2-1,.,.,CASSLGWGVGNEQFF,TGTGCCAGCAGCTTAGGGTGGGGGGTAGGCAATGAGCAGTTCTTC
TRBV5-1,TRBJ2-3,.,few,CASSLVGGSTDTQYF,TGCGCCAGCAGCTTGGTTGGGGGTAGCACAGATACGCAGTATTTT
TRBV6-5,TRBJ2-1,TRBD2,.,CASSYSGLAGVEQFF,TGTGCCAGCAGTTACTCCGGACTAGCGGGGGTTGAGCAGTTCTTC
TRBV7-9,TRBJ2-1,.,few,CASRPNSADSSYNEQFF,TGTGCCAGCAGGCCTAATAGTGCGGACAGCTCCTACAATGAGCAGTTCTTC
TRBV18,TRBJ2-3,.,.,CASLHRGATDTQYF,TGTGCCAGCCTACACCGAGGGGCTACAGATACGCAGTATTTT
TRBV1,TRBJ2-5,.,.,CTSSQGLLPPPPLQETQYF,TGCACCAGCAGCCAAGGACTTCTACCGCCCCCGCCGCTCCAAGAGACCCAGTACTTC
TRBV9,TRBJ2-5,.,.,CASSVGRSQETQYF,TGTGCCAGCAGCGTGGGACGGTCCCAAGAGACCCAGTACTTC
TRBV5-8,TRBJ1-5,.,.,CASSRGAGDNQPQHF,TGTGCCAGCAGCCGAGGAGCAGGGGATAATCAGCCCCAGCATTTT
TRBV2,TRBJ1-2,TRBD1,.,CASSGGWTGGPYGYTF,TGTGCCAGCAGTGGGGGCTGGACAGGTGGGCCCTATGGCTACACCTTC
TRBV5-1,TRBJ1-4,.,once,CASSSGPGKEKLFF,TGCGCCAGCAGCTCCGGCCCGGGGAAGGAAAAACTGTTTTTT
TRBV5-4,TRBJ2-6,.,.,CASSDRSASPGANVLTF,TGTGCCAGCAGCGACAGGTCGGCCTCGCCGGGGGCCAACGTCCTGACTTTC
TRBV11-2,TRBJ2-7,.,.,CASSSPPGYEQYF,TGTGCCAGCAGCTCCCCTCCGGGCTACGAGCAGTACTTC
TRBV11-2,TRBJ2-7,.,.,CASSLVQAILGGEQYF,TGTGCCAGCAGCTTAGTCCAGGCGATCCTCGGGGGCGAGCAGTACTTC
TRBV18,TRBJ1-5,.,.,CASSSQEGSNQPQHF,TGTGCCAGCTCATCTCAGGAGGGAAGCAATCAGCCCCAGCATTTT
TRBV4-2,TRBJ1-4,.,.,CASSQELEKLFF,TGTGCCAGCAGCCAAGAGTTGGAAAAACTGTTTTTT
TRBV6-5,TRBJ2-3,.,.,CASSYYSRPDTQYF,TGTGCCAGCAGTTATTACAGCAGACCAGATACGCAGTATTTT
TRBV30,TRBJ2-1,TRBD2,once,CAWRSAGYNEQFF,TGTGCCTGGAGGTCAGCGGGGTACAATGAGCAGTTCTTC
TRBV5-6,TRBJ1-6,.,.,CASSPWGYFGSPLHF,TGTGCCAGCAGCCCTTGGGGGTATTTTGGTTCACCCCTCCACTTT
TRBV25-1,TRBJ2-6,TRBD1,once,CASSETGFGANVLTF,TGTGCCAGCAGTGAGACAGGGTTTGGGGCCAACGTCCTGACTTTC